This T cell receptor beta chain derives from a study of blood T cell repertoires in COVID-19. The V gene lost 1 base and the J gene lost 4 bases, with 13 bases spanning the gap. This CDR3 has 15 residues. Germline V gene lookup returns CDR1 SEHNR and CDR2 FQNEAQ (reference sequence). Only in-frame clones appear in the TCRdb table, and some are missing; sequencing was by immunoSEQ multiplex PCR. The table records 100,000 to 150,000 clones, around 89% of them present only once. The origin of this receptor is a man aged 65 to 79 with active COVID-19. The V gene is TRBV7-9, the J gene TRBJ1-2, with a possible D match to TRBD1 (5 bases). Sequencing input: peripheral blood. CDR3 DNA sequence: TGTGCCAGCAGCTTAGGGGGCGGAGTTGGCTATGGCTACACCTTC. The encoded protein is CASSLGGGVGYGYTF.